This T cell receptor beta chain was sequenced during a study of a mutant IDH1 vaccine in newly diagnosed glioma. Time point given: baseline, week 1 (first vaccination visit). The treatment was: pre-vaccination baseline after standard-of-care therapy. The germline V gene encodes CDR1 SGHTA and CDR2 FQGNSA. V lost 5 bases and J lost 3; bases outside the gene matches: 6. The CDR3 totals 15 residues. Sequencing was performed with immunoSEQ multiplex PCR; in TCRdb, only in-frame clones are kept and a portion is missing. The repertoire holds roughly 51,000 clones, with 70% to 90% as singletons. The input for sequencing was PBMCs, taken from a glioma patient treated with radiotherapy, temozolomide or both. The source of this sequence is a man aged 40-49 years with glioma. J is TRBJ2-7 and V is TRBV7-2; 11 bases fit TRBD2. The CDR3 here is CASSLTGTSGYEQYF. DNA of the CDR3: TGTGCCAGCAGCCTCACCGGGACTAGCGGCTACGAGCAGTACTTC.